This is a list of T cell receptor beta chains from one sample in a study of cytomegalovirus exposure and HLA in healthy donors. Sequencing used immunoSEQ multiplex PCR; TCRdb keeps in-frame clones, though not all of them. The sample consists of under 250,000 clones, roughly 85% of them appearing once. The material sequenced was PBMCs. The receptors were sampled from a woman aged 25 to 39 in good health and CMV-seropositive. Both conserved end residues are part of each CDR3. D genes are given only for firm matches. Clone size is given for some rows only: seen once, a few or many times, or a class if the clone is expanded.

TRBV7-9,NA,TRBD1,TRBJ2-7,CASSSGTAYLSYEQYF,TGTGCCAGCAGCTCTGGGACAGCATACCTCTCCTACGAGCAGTACTTC
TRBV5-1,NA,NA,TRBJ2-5,CASSKTETQYF,TGCGCCAGCAGCAAGACTGAGACCCAGTACTTC
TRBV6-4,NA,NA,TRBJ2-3,CASSDSGDPLGPDTQYF,TGTGCCAGCAGTGACTCGGGAGACCCCTTAGGACCAGATACGCAGTATTTT
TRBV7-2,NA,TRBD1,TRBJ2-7,CASSSRTGGYEQYF,TGTGCCAGCAGCTCTCGGACAGGGGGCTACGAGCAGTACTTC
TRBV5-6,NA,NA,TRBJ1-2,CASQSTVDYGYTF,TGTGCCAGCCAATCGACAGTGGACTATGGCTACACCTTC
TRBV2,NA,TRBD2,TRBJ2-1,CASRALGTSTDEQFF,TGTGCCAGCAGAGCCCTCGGGACTAGCACGGATGAGCAGTTCTTC
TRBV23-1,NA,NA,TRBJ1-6,CASSPQNSQDTLFYNSPLHF,TGCGCCAGCAGTCCCCAAAACTCTCAGGATACCCTATTCTATAATTCACCCCTCCACTTT
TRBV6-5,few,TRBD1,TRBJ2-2,CASTEKDRAGGELFF,TGTGCCAGCACAGAAAAGGACAGGGCGGGCGGGGAGCTGTTTTTT
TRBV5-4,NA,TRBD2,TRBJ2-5,CASSSKPSLAGGAQETQYF,TGTGCCAGCAGCTCCAAACCATCCTTAGCGGGAGGGGCCCAAGAGACCCAGTACTTC
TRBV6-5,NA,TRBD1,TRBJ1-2,CASRSQGPNYGYTF,TGTGCCAGCAGATCACAGGGGCCCAACTATGGCTACACCTTC
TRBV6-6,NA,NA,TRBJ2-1,CASSYAISGGANEQFF,TGTGCCAGCAGTTACGCTATTAGCGGTGGAGCCAATGAGCAGTTCTTC
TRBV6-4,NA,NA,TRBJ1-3,CANMGYSGNTIYF,TGTGCCAACATGGGCTACTCTGGAAACACCATATATTTT
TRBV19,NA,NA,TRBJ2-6,CASSSPPGVGANVLTF,TGTGCCAGTAGTTCGCCGCCAGGGGTTGGGGCCAACGTCCTGACTTTC
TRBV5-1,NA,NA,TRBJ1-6,CASRDWAQGRSPLHF,TGCGCCAGCAGGGATTGGGCTCAGGGGCGGTCACCCCTCCACTTT
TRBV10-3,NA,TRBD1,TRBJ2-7,CAISATSQGASYEQYF,TGTGCCATCAGTGCCACTTCACAGGGGGCAAGTTACGAGCAGTACTTC
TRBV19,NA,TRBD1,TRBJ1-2,CASNGGGLGGYTF,TGTGCCAGTAACGGAGGGGGCCTGGGTGGCTACACCTTC
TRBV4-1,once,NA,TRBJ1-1,CASSQAGPSEDGEAFF,TGCGCCAGCAGCCAAGCAGGGCCGAGCGAGGATGGTGAAGCTTTCTTT
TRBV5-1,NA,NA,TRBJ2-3,CASRANGSTDTQYF,TGCGCCAGCAGGGCTAACGGGAGCACAGATACGCAGTATTTT
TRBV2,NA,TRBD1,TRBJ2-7,CATRDRGYEQYF,TGTGCTACGCGGGACAGGGGCTACGAGCAGTACTTC
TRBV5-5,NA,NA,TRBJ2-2,CASSFWRGGGGELFF,TGTGCCAGCAGCTTTTGGCGGGGCGGCGGCGGGGAGCTGTTTTTT
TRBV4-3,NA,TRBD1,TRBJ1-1,CASSQNRDRVFPEAFF,TGCGCCAGCAGCCAAAACCGGGACAGGGTGTTTCCTGAAGCTTTCTTT
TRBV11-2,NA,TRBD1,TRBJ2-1,CASSGTGGYNEQFF,TGTGCCAGCAGTGGGACAGGGGGATACAATGAGCAGTTCTTC
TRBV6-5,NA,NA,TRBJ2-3,CASSYPGADTQYF,TGTGCCAGCAGTTACCCCGGGGCAGATACGCAGTATTTT
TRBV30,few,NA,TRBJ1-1,CAWSEFTGTEAFF,TGTGCCTGGAGCGAATTTACGGGGACTGAAGCTTTCTTT
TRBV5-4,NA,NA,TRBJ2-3,CASSLEGGGPDTQYF,TGTGCCAGCAGCTTGGAGGGGGGGGGCCCAGATACGCAGTATTTT
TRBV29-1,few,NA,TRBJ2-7,CSVKHNYEQYF,TGCAGCGTTAAACACAACTACGAGCAGTACTTC
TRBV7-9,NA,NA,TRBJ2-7,CASSRRRDEQYF,TGTGCCAGCAGCCGTCGGAGGGACGAGCAGTACTTC
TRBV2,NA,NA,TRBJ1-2,CASSDRGRAGYTF,TGTGCCAGCAGTGATAGGGGCAGGGCTGGCTACACCTTC
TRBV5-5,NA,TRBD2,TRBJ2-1,CASSLRLLAGRYNEQFF,TGTGCCAGCAGCTTGAGACTACTAGCGGGACGCTACAATGAGCAGTTCTTC
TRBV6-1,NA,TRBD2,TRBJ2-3,CASRSLAGGPDTQYF,TGTGCCAGCAGAAGTCTAGCGGGAGGTCCAGATACGCAGTATTTT
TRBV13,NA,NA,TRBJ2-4,CASSLAGRAKNIQYF,TGTGCCAGCAGCTTGGCAGGGCGGGCCAAAAACATTCAGTACTTC
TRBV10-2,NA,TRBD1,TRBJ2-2,CASSEPRWDRGSSGELFF,TGCGCCAGCAGTGAGCCCCGTTGGGACAGGGGTTCGTCCGGGGAGCTGTTTTTT
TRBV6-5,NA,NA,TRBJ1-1,CASSAGEGTEAFF,TGTGCCAGCAGTGCAGGGGAGGGAACTGAAGCTTTCTTT
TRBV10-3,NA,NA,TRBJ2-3,CAISRYRDTQYF,TGTGCCATTTCCCGTTACAGGGATACGCAGTATTTT
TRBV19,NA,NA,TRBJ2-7,CASSMDFVNEQYF,TGTGCCAGTAGTATGGACTTTGTCAACGAGCAGTACTTC